What follows are 27 T cell receptor beta chains derived from one specimen sequenced in a study of shared clonotypes between healthy human individuals. Assay: immunoSEQ multiplex PCR; the TCRdb copy retains only in-frame clones and omits some. The sample holds 2,500,000 or so clones, around 90% seen once. The sample comprised naive CD4+ T cells from PBMCs. Subset reported: CD45RA+ positively selected. All receptors derive from a man between 18 and 35 years old in good health. Some clones in this sample may be carry-over from other donors' samples.

The gene calls are TRBV23-1 and TRBJ2-7, with D hard to call. TRBV23-1 is labeled an ORF, and its function is uncertain. The CDR3 contains 16 residues. Between the trimmed V and J ends, which lost 0 bases and 2 bases, there was a span of 14 bases. The CDR3 protein is CASSQSGLHPPYEQYF. CDR3 DNA: TGCGCCAGCAGTCAATCAGGGCTTCACCCCCCCTACGAGCAGTACTTC.

J is TRBJ1-2 and V is TRBV28, with a tentative D call TRBD1 (5 bases). The CDR3 runs 17 residues. V gave up 6 bases and J gave up 4 bases, with 24 bases separating them. Looked up from germline, CDR1 is MDHEN and CDR2 is SYDVKM. Here the CDR3 reads CASSPPVGGGIAYGYTF. Here the CDR3 DNA reads TGTGCCAGCAGCCCCCCCGTGGGGGGAGGAATCGCCTATGGCTACACCTTC.

This clone was observed a single time. The CDR3 loop reads CASSLEAGGNEQFF. The CDR3 DNA reads as TGTGCCAGCAGCTTGGAGGCAGGGGGCAATGAGCAGTTCTTC. The genes are TRBV5-6 and TRBJ2-1, with TRBD1 matching over 7 bases. Germline lookup yields CDR1 SGHDT and CDR2 YYEEEE. J lost 6 bases, V lost 0 bases, and 3 bases had no gene match. The CDR3 sequence is 14 residues long.

The rearrangement joins TRBV28 to TRBJ1-2; D call uncertain. V was pared by 1 base and J by 4 bases, with 13 bases between. Germline V gene lookup returns CDR1 MDHEN and CDR2 SYDVKM. The CDR3 extends over 15 amino acids. The CDR3 spells CASSLSAGEGYGYTF. The CDR3 region has the DNA TGTGCCAGCAGTTTATCGGCCGGGGAAGGCTATGGCTACACCTTC.

This clone was seen only once. The chain combines TRBV5-8 with TRBJ2-5; D might be TRBD1 (5 bases). V was pared by 0 bases and J by 6 bases, with 12 bases between. This CDR3 has 14 residues. In germline, CDR1 is SGHTS, CDR2 YDEGEE. CDR3 in DNA: TGTGCCAGCAGCTTGGACAGGTCATCCAAGACCCAGTACTTC. Translation gives CASSLDRSSKTQYF.

This clone was detected only once. The V call is TRBV9, the J call TRBJ2-1, with 9 bases aligning to TRBD2. The CDR3 totals 15 residues. Germline trimming cut 1 base from V and 6 bases from J; bases unmatched to any gene: 5. Germline lookup yields CDR1 SGDLS and CDR2 YYNGEE. The CDR3 DNA is TGTGCCAGCAGCGTATCTAGCGGGACTTTCAATGAGCAGTTCTTC. The encoded protein is CASSVSSGTFNEQFF.

CDR3 coding DNA: TGTGCCATCAGTGAGTCGGGACAGCCTGGAAACACCATATATTTT. It codes for CAISESGQPGNTIYF. The genes are TRBV10-3 and TRBJ1-3; 7 nucleotides match TRBD1. Germline V gene sequence: CDR1 ENHRY, CDR2 SYGVKD. This CDR3 has 15 amino acids. After removal of 0 bases from V and 2 bases from J, the junction contained 1 base not matched to a gene.

The rearrangement links TRBV6-4 to TRBJ2-1; weak D call: TRBD2 (5 bases). Trimming shortened V by 2 bases and J by 9 bases, and 8 bases separated the two germline ends. The germline V gene has CDR1 MRHNA and CDR2 SNTAGT. The CDR3 is 12 amino acids. CDR3 DNA sequence: TGTGCCAGCAGTGACGCGGGCCGTGAGCAGTTCTTC. It is translated as CASSDAGREQFF.

The V and J genes are TRBV9 and TRBJ1-1; D remains ambiguous. Trimming shortened V by 3 bases and J by 3 bases, and 12 bases separated the two germline ends. The CDR3 is 14 amino acids. Germline V gene sequence: CDR1 SGDLS, CDR2 YYNGEE. The CDR3 reads CASSGLGRDTEAFF. CDR3 bases: TGTGCCAGCAGCGGGCTCGGTCGGGACACTGAAGCTTTCTTT.

The rearrangement uses TRBV4-1 and TRBJ2-4; 13 nucleotides agree with TRBD2. Germline CDR1 reads MGHRA; CDR2 reads YSYEKL. The CDR3 runs 17 residues. With V trimmed by 4 bases and J by 7 bases, 10 bases remained unmatched. The CDR3 coding sequence is TGCGCCAGCAGCCTGGGACTAGCGGGACCCCCTGTTAACATTCAGTACTTC. Residues: CASSLGLAGPPVNIQYF.

The V gene is TRBV6-1, the J gene TRBJ2-2; D gene unclear. This CDR3 is built from 14 residues. Germline lookup yields CDR1 MNHNS and CDR2 SASEGT. V shed 6 bases and J shed 3 bases, with 11 bases lying between them. The DNA for the CDR3 is TGTGCCAGCAGGGCCGAAGGGTACACCGGGGAGCTGTTTTTT. It specifies CASRAEGYTGELFF.

The chain is built from TRBV5-4 and TRBJ2-3; D might be TRBD2 (5 bases). This CDR3 region has 14 residues. V was shortened by 9 bases and J by 1 base, with 15 bases between the two germline ends. Germline V gives CDR1 SGHNT, CDR2 YYREEE (reference sequence). CDR3 nucleotides: TGTGCCACTTCCAGGCGGGTGCGCACAGATACGCAGTATTTT. This translates into CATSRRVRTDTQYF.

This clone was seen just once. DNA of the CDR3: TGTGCCAGCTCACCACCCGCGGGACACACCTACGAGCAGTACTTC. Amino acids: CASSPPAGHTYEQYF. J is TRBJ2-7 and V is TRBV18; D may correspond to TRBD1 or TRBD2 (6 bases each). V lost 0 bases to trimming and J lost 2 bases, with 11 bases between them. Looked up from germline, CDR1 is KGHSH and CDR2 is LQKENI. The CDR3 covers 15 residues.

The chain links TRBV5-6 to TRBJ1-1; D is perhaps TRBD1 (6 bases). Trimming removed 3 bases from V and 3 bases from J, with 9 bases in between. This CDR3 comprises 13 residues. Germline V lookup: CDR1 SGHDT, CDR2 YYEEEE. DNA of the CDR3: TGTGCCAGCAGCTGGGGACACCACACTGAAGCTTTCTTT. Translated, it gives CASSWGHHTEAFF. Variable domain in full (rest from reference TRBV5-6 and TRBJ1-1): DAGVTQSPTHLIKTRGQQVTLRCSPKSGHDTVSWYQQALGQGPQFIFQYYEEEERQRGNFPDRFSGHQFPNYSSELNVNALLLGDSALYLCASSWGHHTEAFFGQGTRLTVV.

The chain recombines TRBV27 with TRBJ1-2; unclear D gene. The CDR3 contains 15 residues. Trimming took off 7 bases at V and 4 bases at J, with 19 bases between the two ends. Germline V gene data show CDR1 as MNHEY and CDR2 as SMNVEV (reference sequence). CDR3 nucleotide sequence: TGTGCCAGCACCTCTCTAGGGAGCGGCACCTATGGCTACACCTTC. Residues: CASTSLGSGTYGYTF.

In the case of this clone: The same CDR3 also results from other DNA sequences found in this sample. V usage is TRBV18 and J usage is TRBJ2-2, with D uncertain. V was clipped by 3 bases and J by 5 bases, with 7 bases between them. Germline V CDR1 and CDR2: KGHSH, LQKENI. The CDR3 sequence is 13 residues long. CDR3 sequence: CASSPLGTGELFF. The CDR3 region has the DNA TGTGCCAGCTCACCTTTAGGGACCGGGGAGCTGTTTTTT. The entire variable domain, with the rest obtained from reference TRBV18 and TRBJ2-2, is as follows: NAGVMQNPRHLVRRRGQEARLRCSPMKGHSHVYWYRQLPEEGLKFMVYLQKENIIDESGMPKERFSAEFPKEGPSILRIQQVVRGDSAAYFCASSPLGTGELFFGEGSRLTVL.

CDR3 residues: CASGRLAGVLRNEQFF. The DNA for the CDR3 is TGTGCCAGTGGGCGACTAGCGGGAGTTTTAAGAAATGAGCAGTTCTTC. The V and J genes are TRBV19 and TRBJ2-1; 12 bases fit TRBD2. CDR1 and CDR2 from the germline V gene are LNHDA and SQIVND (reference sequence). The CDR3 is 16 amino acids. V dropped 8 bases and J dropped 7; count of bases not matched to a gene: 12.

This chain uses TRBV5-8 with TRBJ1-1; TRBD1 matches at 8 bases. This CDR3 has 13 amino acids. Germline values: CDR1 SGHTS, CDR2 YDEGEE. With V trimmed by 4 bases and J by 8 bases, 7 bases remained unmatched. CDR3 sequence reads: CASSLRTGTEAFF. The CDR3 nucleotides read TGTGCCAGCAGCCTACGGACAGGGACCGAAGCTTTCTTT.

The sample holds one count of this clone. CDR3 nucleotide sequence: TGTGCCAGTACCTTACAAGGGAAGGGGCAGGGCGGCACAGATACGCAGTATTTT. It yields the protein CASTLQGKGQGGTDTQYF. The rearrangement joins TRBV19 to TRBJ2-3, with D perhaps matching TRBD1 (5 bases). Trimming shortened V by 7 bases and J by 1 base, and 24 bases separated the two germline ends. The CDR3 is made up of 18 amino acids. Germline values: CDR1 LNHDA, CDR2 SQIVND (reference sequence).

This clone was picked up one time. This rearrangement joins TRBV7-9 to TRBJ2-1, with TRBD2 as a possible D gene (7 bases). Trimming took off 5 bases at V and 3 bases at J, with 14 bases between the two ends. CDR1 and CDR2 (germline): SEHNR, FQNEAQ (reference sequence). The CDR3 is made up of 15 amino acids. CDR3 sequence: CASSRGASYYNEQFF. The CDR3 DNA reads TGTGCCAGCAGCCGGGGGGCCTCCTACTACAATGAGCAGTTCTTC.

The chain is built from TRBV9 and TRBJ2-7; 11 nucleotides line up with TRBD2. The germline V gene encodes CDR1 SGDLS and CDR2 YYNGEE. Germline trimming cut 4 bases from V and 4 bases from J; bases unmatched to any gene: 4. This CDR3 comprises 14 residues. CDR3 sequence (DNA): TGTGCCAGCAGCCCGGGACTAGCGGAATACGAGCAGTACTTC. As protein: CASSPGLAEYEQYF. The whole variable domain, filled in from reference TRBV9 and TRBJ2-7, reads DSGVTQTPKHLITATGQRVTLRCSPRSGDLSVYWYQQSLDQGLQFLIQYYNGEERAKGNILERFSAQQFPDLHSELNLSSLELGDSALYFCASSPGLAEYEQYFGPGTRLTVT.

This clone was seen just once. The chain has TRBV6-4 and TRBJ1-1; 11 nucleotides line up with TRBD1. There are 15 residues in the CDR3. The trim removed 2 bases at V and 3 bases at J, leaving 2 bases unmatched. The V gene's germline CDR1 is MRHNA and CDR2 SNTAGT. The CDR3 DNA is TGTGCCAGCAGTGACGGGACAGGGGGTTACACTGAAGCTTTCTTT. Translated: CASSDGTGGYTEAFF.

The genes are TRBV28 and TRBJ1-5, with a tentative D call TRBD1 (5 bases). The CDR3 has 14 residues. The V end was cut by 6 bases, the J end by 4 bases, with 13 bases between. Germline V gives CDR1 MDHEN, CDR2 SYDVKM. The CDR3 nucleotides are TGTGCCAGCAGCCCTAGGGACGGAAATCAGCCCCAGCATTTT. Translating gives CASSPRDGNQPQHF.

The chain recombines TRBV7-6 with TRBJ2-7; TRBD1 matches 10 bases. The CDR3 spans 18 residues. Trimming at V came to 2 bases and at J to 0 bases, leaving 10 bases not matched to a gene. Germline V gene lookup returns CDR1 SGHVS and CDR2 FNYEAQ. Here the CDR3 reads CASSLRDRGLLSSYEQYF. In DNA form, the CDR3 reads TGTGCCAGCAGCTTAAGGGACAGGGGCCTCTTGAGCTCCTACGAGCAGTACTTC.

This chain joins TRBV27 and TRBJ2-2; D might be TRBD1 or TRBD2, each matching 6 bases. The CDR3 is made up of 18 amino acids. The germline V and J ends were trimmed by 2 bases and 1 base, with 17 bases remaining between them. The germline gives CDR1 MNHEY, CDR2 SMNVEV (reference sequence). The CDR3 here is CASSLPSDGGQNTGELFF. The CDR3 coding sequence is TGTGCCAGCAGTTTACCGTCAGACGGGGGACAGAACACCGGGGAGCTGTTTTTT.

The V gene is TRBV10-3, the J gene TRBJ1-1; tentative D call: TRBD1 (6 bases). CDR1 is ENHRY and CDR2 is SYGVKD in the germline V gene. This CDR3 is 15 amino acids long. V lost 1 base and J 1 base, leaving 10 bases between the germline ends. In nucleotides, the CDR3 is TGTGCCATCAGTGAGTGGGGGGGGCCGAACACTGAAGCTTTCTTT. Translating it yields CAISEWGGPNTEAFF.

The genes are TRBV27 and TRBJ2-1; 9 nucleotides align to TRBD1. Germline assignment: CDR1 MNHEY and CDR2 SMNVEV (reference sequence). Trimming took 7 bases from V and 7 from J; bases not matched to a gene: 8. The CDR3 is 14 residues long. The CDR3 here is CASTRDRARNEQFF. Written as DNA, the CDR3 is TGTGCCAGCACCCGGGACAGGGCCCGGAATGAGCAGTTCTTC.